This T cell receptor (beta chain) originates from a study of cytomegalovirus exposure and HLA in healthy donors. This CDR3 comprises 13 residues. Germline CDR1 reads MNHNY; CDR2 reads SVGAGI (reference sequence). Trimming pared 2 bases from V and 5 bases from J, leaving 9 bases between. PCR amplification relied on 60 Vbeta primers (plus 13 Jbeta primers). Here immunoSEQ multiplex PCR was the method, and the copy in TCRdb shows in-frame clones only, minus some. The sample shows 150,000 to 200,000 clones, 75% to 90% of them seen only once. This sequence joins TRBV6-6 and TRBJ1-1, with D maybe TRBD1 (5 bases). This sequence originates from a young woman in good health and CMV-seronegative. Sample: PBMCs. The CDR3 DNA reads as TGTGCCAGCAGTTACGGGGGGGTAACTGAAGCTTTCTTT. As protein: CASSYGGVTEAFF.